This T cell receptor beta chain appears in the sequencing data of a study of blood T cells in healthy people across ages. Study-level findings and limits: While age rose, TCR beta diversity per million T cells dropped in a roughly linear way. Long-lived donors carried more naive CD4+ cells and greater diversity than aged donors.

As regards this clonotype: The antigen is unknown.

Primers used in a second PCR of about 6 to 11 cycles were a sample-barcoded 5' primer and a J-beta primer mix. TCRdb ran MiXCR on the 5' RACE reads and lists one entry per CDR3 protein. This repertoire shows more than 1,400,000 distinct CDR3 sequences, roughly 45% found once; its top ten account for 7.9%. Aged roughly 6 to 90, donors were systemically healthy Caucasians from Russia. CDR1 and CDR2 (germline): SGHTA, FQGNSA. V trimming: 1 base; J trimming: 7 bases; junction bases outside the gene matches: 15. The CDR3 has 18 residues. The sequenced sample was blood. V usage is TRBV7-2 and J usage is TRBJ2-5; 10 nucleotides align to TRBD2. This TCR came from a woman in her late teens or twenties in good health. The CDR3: CASSLVGSGGTTSGTQYF. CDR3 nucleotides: TGTGCCAGCAGCTTAGTTGGTAGCGGGGGGACCACAAGCGGGACCCAGTACTTC.